Listed below are T cell receptor beta chains from one sample, sequenced in a study of blood T cell repertoires in COVID-19. TCRdb keeps only in-frame clones here, not all; method: immunoSEQ multiplex PCR. The data hold approximately 140,000 clones, with approximately 80% observed a single time. The material sequenced was peripheral blood. The receptor set was obtained from a human donor in a cohort sampled during active COVID-19. Each CDR3 is given with its conserved first and last residue. The D gene is left open where the match is weak. A row's size may be missing; if present it is once, few, many or a size class.

clone size	V gene	J gene	D gene	CDR3 protein	CDR3 DNA
NA	TRBV19	TRBJ1-1	NA	CASNDRDTEAFF	TGTGCCAGTAATGACAGAGACACTGAAGCTTTCTTT
NA	TRBV4-2	TRBJ2-3	TRBD1	CASSQDRGQGEGDTQYF	TGTGCCAGCAGCCAAGATAGGGGACAGGGGGAAGGAGATACGCAGTATTTT
NA	TRBV9	TRBJ2-5	TRBD2	CASSPGTSLGETQYF	TGTGCCAGCAGCCCGGGGACTAGCTTGGGGGAGACCCAGTACTTC
NA	TRBV6-5	TRBJ1-2	TRBD1	CASVAGTGVGYTF	TGTGCCAGCGTCGCTGGGACAGGAGTCGGCTACACCTTC
once	TRBV6-2/TRBV6-3	TRBJ2-4	NA	CASSYGVGNIQYF	TGTGCCAGCAGTTACGGTGTCGGGAACATTCAGTACTTC
NA	TRBV29-1	TRBJ1-5	TRBD1	CSVAWDSLNQPQHF	TGCAGCGTTGCTTGGGACAGTCTCAATCAGCCCCAGCATTTT
NA	TRBV4-1	TRBJ1-2	NA	CASSQEAPGGGYGYTF	TGCGCCAGCAGCCAAGAAGCCCCCGGGGGTGGCTATGGCTACACCTTC
NA	TRBV28	TRBJ1-1	NA	CASSIRGIEAFF	TGTGCCAGCAGTATCAGGGGAATTGAAGCTTTCTTT
NA	TRBV5-1	TRBJ2-5	NA	CASSLAPTEETQYF	TGCGCCAGCAGCTTGGCTCCTACAGAAGAGACCCAGTACTTC
once	TRBV7-3	TRBJ2-7	NA	CASKLAAYSYEQYF	TGTGCCAGCAAATTGGCGGCTTACTCCTACGAGCAGTACTTC
NA	TRBV5-4	TRBJ2-1	NA	CASSLQGLYGNEQFF	TGTGCCAGCAGCTTGCAGGGCCTCTATGGCAATGAGCAGTTCTTC
NA	TRBV2	TRBJ2-7	TRBD1	CASRFGGQGFTYEQYF	TGTGCCAGCAGGTTCGGGGGACAGGGTTTCACCTACGAGCAGTACTTC
NA	TRBV29-1	TRBJ1-5	NA	CSVGGGNNQPQHF	TGCAGCGTTGGGGGGGGTAACAATCAGCCCCAGCATTTT
NA	TRBV5-6	TRBJ2-7	NA	CASSLDQTGPGDEQYF	TGTGCCAGCAGCTTGGATCAGACAGGGCCGGGGGACGAGCAGTACTTC
NA	TRBV11-2	TRBJ2-5	TRBD1	CASSRDSGFGETQYF	TGTGCCAGCAGCCGGGACAGTGGGTTTGGAGAGACCCAGTACTTC
few	TRBV7-2	TRBJ1-1	NA	CASSFLTQRLTEAFF	TGTGCCAGCAGCTTCCTAACACAGCGGCTCACTGAAGCTTTCTTT
once	TRBV6-6	TRBJ1-1	TRBD1	CASSRIRQGPGRMNTEAFF	TGTGCCAGCAGTCGGATACGACAGGGGCCGGGTAGAATGAACACTGAAGCTTTCTTT
once	TRBV11-1	TRBJ1-1	NA	CASSLTVAPNTEAFF	TGTGCCAGCAGCCTCACCGTGGCCCCGAACACTGAAGCTTTCTTT
NA	TRBV5-6	TRBJ2-5	TRBD1	CASSAGTGLQETQYF	TGTGCCAGCAGCGCCGGGACAGGCTTACAAGAGACCCAGTACTTC
NA	TRBV5-6	TRBJ1-2	TRBD1	CASSPTGLYGYTF	TGTGCCAGCAGCCCGACAGGGCTCTATGGCTACACCTTC
NA	TRBV7-7	TRBJ2-5	TRBD2	CASSLGLAEGGLYGETQYF	TGTGCTAGCAGCCTGGGACTAGCGGAAGGGGGTCTGTATGGGGAGACCCAGTACTTC
NA	TRBV6-1	TRBJ1-1	NA	CASSEVGPSLAFF	TGTGCCAGCAGTGAAGTTGGGCCAAGTCTCGCTTTCTTT
NA	TRBV11-2	TRBJ2-7	NA	CASSLGYRYEQYF	TGTGCCAGCAGCTTAGGTTATAGATACGAGCAGTACTTC
NA	TRBV7-9	TRBJ1-5	NA	CASSQWTGEAQPQHF	TGTGCCAGCAGCCAGTGGACCGGGGAGGCCCAGCCCCAGCATTTT
NA	TRBV25-1	TRBJ1-5	NA	CASRKESNQPQHF	TGTGCCAGCCGCAAGGAGAGCAATCAGCCCCAGCATTTT
NA	TRBV6-6	TRBJ1-2	NA	CASSYDRPRGYTF	TGTGCCAGCAGTTACGACAGGCCCAGGGGCTACACCTTC
NA	TRBV6-2/TRBV6-3	TRBJ1-5	TRBD1	CASSPRGLDSNQPQHF	TGTGCCAGCAGTCCCAGGGGGTTAGATAGCAATCAGCCCCAGCATTTT
NA	TRBV5-1	TRBJ1-1	NA	CASNPSAGGTEAFF	TGCGCCAGCAACCCCTCAGCGGGAGGGACTGAAGCTTTCTTT
once	TRBV5-1	TRBJ1-4	NA	CASTPTGTTNEKLFF	TGCGCCAGCACCCCGACCGGGACAACTAATGAAAAACTGTTTTTT
NA	TRBV9	TRBJ1-5	TRBD1	CASSAGTGSQPQHF	TGTGCCAGCAGTGCCGGGACAGGGAGTCAGCCCCAGCATTTT
NA	TRBV6-5	TRBJ2-1	TRBD2	CASSRGLAGNEQFF	TGTGCCAGCAGCCGGGGACTAGCGGGCAATGAGCAGTTCTTC
NA	TRBV4-1	TRBJ2-2	NA	CASSQYTQGPGELFF	TGCGCCAGCAGCCAATACACCCAGGGGCCCGGGGAGCTGTTTTTT
NA	TRBV5-1	TRBJ1-1	NA	CASSLDRGVGTEAFF	TGCGCCAGCAGCTTGGATCGCGGGGTTGGGACTGAAGCTTTCTTT
NA	TRBV27	TRBJ1-2	NA	CASSSRNIIGYTF	TGTGCCAGCAGTTCCCGCAACATTATCGGCTACACCTTC
NA	TRBV9	TRBJ2-3	TRBD2	CASSGTSGGSTDTQYF	TGTGCCAGCAGCGGAACTAGCGGGGGGAGCACAGATACGCAGTATTTT
NA	TRBV6-5	TRBJ1-1	NA	CASRKGGAEAFF	TGTGCCAGCAGAAAAGGAGGCGCTGAAGCTTTCTTT
NA	TRBV3-1/TRBV3-2	TRBJ1-2	TRBD1	CASSQETGTRQGYTF	TGTGCCAGCAGCCAAGAGACAGGGACCCGACAGGGCTACACCTTC
NA	TRBV6-2/TRBV6-3	TRBJ1-6	TRBD1	CASSQTGGNSPLHF	TGTGCCAGCAGTCAGACAGGGGGTAATTCACCCCTCCACTTT
once	TRBV5-6	TRBJ1-5	TRBD1	CASSLLRGNQPQHF	TGTGCCAGCAGCTTGCTCAGGGGGAATCAGCCCCAGCATTTT
NA	TRBV29-1	TRBJ2-7	NA	CSAMPNSYEQYF	TGCAGCGCTATGCCTAACTCCTACGAGCAGTACTTC
once	TRBV7-3	TRBJ2-3	NA	CANAHGGSTDTQYF	TGTGCCAACGCCCATGGGGGGAGCACAGATACGCAGTATTTT
NA	TRBV5-1	TRBJ1-2	NA	CASSLEVGLTYGYTF	TGCGCCAGCAGCTTGGAAGTGGGACTTACCTATGGCTACACCTTC
NA	TRBV7-2	TRBJ1-1	NA	CASSSRTTEAFF	TGTGCCAGCAGCTCCCGGACAACGGAAGCTTTCTTT